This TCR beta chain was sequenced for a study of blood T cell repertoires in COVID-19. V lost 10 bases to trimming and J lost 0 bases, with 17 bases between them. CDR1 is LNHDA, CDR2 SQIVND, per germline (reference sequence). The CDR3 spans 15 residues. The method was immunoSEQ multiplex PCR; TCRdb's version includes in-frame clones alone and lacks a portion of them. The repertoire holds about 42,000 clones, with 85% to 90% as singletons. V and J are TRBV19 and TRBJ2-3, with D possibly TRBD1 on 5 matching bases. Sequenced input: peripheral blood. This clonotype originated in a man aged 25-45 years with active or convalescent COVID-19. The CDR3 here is CATQPQGYSTDTQYF. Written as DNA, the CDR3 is TGTGCCACTCAACCGCAGGGCTATAGCACAGATACGCAGTATTTT.